The 26 T cell receptor beta chains given below trace back to one sample, sequenced in a study of T cells in localized non-small cell lung cancer. Produced via immunoSEQ multiplex PCR; TCRdb's table is partial and in-frame only. The sample comprises about 56,000 clones, approximately 90% of which are singletons, and less than 6% rests with the top ten. Here the sequenced sample was peripheral blood, taken before any cancer treatment. The receptors here all came from a woman aged 35 to 69 with stage I lung adenocarcinoma.

This clone came up once. V gene TRBV7-2 combines with J gene TRBJ1-2; D is unresolved. V lost 2 bases and J 2 bases, leaving 12 bases between the germline ends. In germline, CDR1 is SGHTA, CDR2 FQGNSA. CDR3 length: 15 amino acids. The CDR3 loop is CASSLPPLRNYGYTF. CDR3 coding DNA: TGTGCCAGCAGCTTACCTCCCCTCAGGAACTATGGCTACACCTTC.

The rearrangement joins TRBV11-2 to TRBJ2-5; 10 bases are a match to TRBD2. V shed 2 bases, J shed 5 bases, and the junction held 2 bases outside the gene matches. The CDR3 spans 14 residues. Per the germline V gene, CDR1 is SGHAT and CDR2 is FQNNGV. CDR3 region: CASSLNSGGETQYF. Here the CDR3 DNA reads TGTGCCAGCAGCTTAAATAGCGGGGGGGAGACCCAGTACTTC.

The chain uses TRBV19 and TRBJ2-5; 7 bases agree with TRBD1. From germline, CDR1 is LNHDA and CDR2 SQIVND (reference sequence). V shed 5 bases, J shed 0 bases, and the junction held 3 bases outside the gene matches. The CDR3 is made up of 14 amino acids. The chain's CDR3 is CASSLGQYQETQYF. The CDR3 nucleotides read TGTGCCAGTAGTCTGGGACAGTACCAAGAGACCCAGTACTTC.

This clone was seen only a few times. The V gene is TRBV4-3, the J gene TRBJ1-2; 9 nucleotides line up with TRBD1. CDR3 length equals 15 residues. The germline V gene has CDR1 LGHNA and CDR2 YSLEER. Germline trimming cut 2 bases from V and 3 bases from J; bases unmatched to any gene: 4. The CDR3 DNA follows: TGCGCCAGCAGCCAAACAGGGGGCGAGGACTATGGCTACACCTTC. Translating it yields CASSQTGGEDYGYTF.

This chain connects TRBV5-6 to TRBJ2-5; 7 bases fit TRBD2. Trimming removed 4 bases from V and 7 bases from J; junction bases left unmatched: 13. The germline CDR1 and CDR2 sequences are SGHDT and YYEEEE. CDR3 length equals 15 residues. CDR3 loop: CASSTPGGRIGTQYF. The CDR3 DNA follows: TGTGCCAGCAGCACCCCGGGGGGACGAATTGGGACCCAGTACTTC.

J is TRBJ1-5 and V is TRBV6-5; 9 positions agree with TRBD1. From germline, CDR1 is MNHEY and CDR2 SVGAGI. There are 15 residues in the CDR3. J gave up 4 bases and V 2 bases, and 3 bases lay outside the gene matches. CDR3 in amino acids: CASSYGTGPNQPQHF. The CDR3 region has the DNA TGTGCCAGCAGTTACGGGACAGGGCCTAATCAGCCCCAGCATTTT.

The chain recombines TRBV30 with TRBJ1-1, with TRBD1 matching 9 bases. Germline CDR1 is GTSNPN and CDR2 is SVGIG (reference sequence). The CDR3 has 18 residues. V lost 0 bases and J lost 1; bases outside the gene matches: 12. CDR3 sequence (DNA): TGTGCCTGGAGTGTCGTTTACCCTAGGGACAGGGAGAACACTGAAGCTTTCTTT. It translates to CAWSVVYPRDRENTEAFF.

The chain joins TRBV27 to TRBJ1-6; no reliable D call. CDR1 is MNHEY and CDR2 is SMNVEV in the germline V gene (reference sequence). The CDR3 spans 14 residues. With 9 bases removed from V and 2 bases from J, the gap between germline ends came to 11 bases. The CDR3, as DNA: TGTGCCAGTCGGTTGGCAACCTATAATTCACCCCTCCACTTT. It codes for CASRLATYNSPLHF.

The CDR3: CASSTTFGQGASPLHF. The DNA of the CDR3 is TGTGCCAGCAGCACCACCTTTGGACAGGGGGCTTCACCCCTCCACTTT. The chain joins TRBV9 to TRBJ1-6; 11 nucleotides match TRBD1. CDR3 length equals 16 residues. Looked up from germline, CDR1 is SGDLS and CDR2 is YYNGEE. Unmatched junction bases numbered 9, after V lost 4 bases and J lost 9 bases.

This clone was detected once. The V call is TRBV6-4, the J call TRBJ1-6; D gene uncertain. The germline V and J ends were trimmed by 0 bases and 5 bases, with 17 bases remaining between them. The V gene's germline CDR1 is MRHNA and CDR2 SNTAGT. The CDR3 contains 18 residues. In DNA form, the CDR3 reads TGTGCCAGCAGTGACTCGATTGGGCCCTACTCGAATAATTCACCCCTCCACTTT. It encodes CASSDSIGPYSNNSPLHF.

The CDR3 here is CASSQVGGNYGYTF. The CDR3 nucleotides read TGCGCCAGCAGCCAAGTTGGGGGGAACTATGGCTACACCTTC. The V gene is TRBV4-3, the J gene TRBJ1-2, with a tentative D call TRBD1 (5 bases). The germline gives CDR1 LGHNA, CDR2 YSLEER. CDR3 size: 14 residues. Between the trimmed V and J ends, which lost 1 base and 2 bases, there was a span of 8 bases.

This clone was counted a few times. This chain uses TRBV18 with TRBJ2-5; 10 bases map to TRBD2. The J segment lost 4 bases and the V segment lost 2 bases, leaving 10 bases of the junction unmatched. CDR3 size: 17 residues. From germline, CDR1 is KGHSH and CDR2 LQKENI. The CDR3 DNA sequence: TGTGCCAGCTCACCATCCAGCGGGGGGGCCTCGGGAGAGACCCAGTACTTC. This translates into CASSPSSGGASGETQYF.

This rearrangement joins TRBV9 to TRBJ1-1; 8 bases match TRBD1. The CDR3 consists of 15 residues. CDR1 and CDR2 from the germline V gene are SGDLS and YYNGEE. J was trimmed by 1 base and V by 0 bases; bases with no gene match: 2. CDR3 sequence (DNA): TGTGCCAGCAGCGTAGGGGGGACAGGGAACACTGAAGCTTTCTTT. Protein sequence: CASSVGGTGNTEAFF.

The CDR3 sequence: CASSPRAQVDQPQHF. The CDR3 DNA is TGTGCCAGCTCACCACGGGCACAGGTCGATCAGCCCCAGCATTTT. V is TRBV18 and J is TRBJ1-5, with TRBD1 as a possible D gene (5 bases). The CDR3 length is 15 residues. Trimming removed 1 base from V and 5 bases from J, with 12 bases in between. Germline V gene data show CDR1 as KGHSH and CDR2 as LQKENI.

V gene TRBV25-1 combines with J gene TRBJ2-5; D may be TRBD1 (5 bases). The V end lost 2 bases, the J end lost 2 bases, and 9 bases lay between the germline ends. Germline V lookup: CDR1 MGHDK, CDR2 SYGVNS. CDR3 length equals 14 residues. In DNA, the CDR3 is TGTGCCAGCAGTGAAAGAAGGGGTCAAGAGACCCAGTACTTC. Translating it yields CASSERRGQETQYF.

The V gene is TRBV12-2, the J gene TRBJ2-7. TRBV12-2 is described as a pseudogene. This CDR3 is built from 16 residues. CDR3 residues: CASRLTSGRGTYEQYF. The CDR3 DNA is TGTGCAAGTCGCTTAACGTCGGGACGTGGCACCTACGAGCAGTACTTC.

The chain recombines TRBV19 with TRBJ1-6; 7 positions match TRBD1. This CDR3 contains 15 residues. The J segment lost 10 bases and the V segment lost 6 bases, leaving 12 bases of the junction unmatched. Per the germline V gene, CDR1 is LNHDA and CDR2 is SQIVND (reference sequence). CDR3 protein: CASSVGGGGHSPLHF. The CDR3 nucleotides read TGTGCCAGTAGCGTTGGAGGGGGCGGTCACTCACCCCTCCACTTT.

This clone was counted between two and nine times. This chain links TRBV6-1 with TRBJ1-3; tentative D call: TRBD1 (5 bases). The CDR3 has 15 amino acids. V shed 6 bases and J shed 1 base, with 13 bases lying between them. Per the germline V gene, CDR1 is MNHNS and CDR2 is SASEGT. The CDR3 nucleotides are TGTGCCAGCAGCGCCCAGGGTTTTTCTGGAAACACCATATATTTT. Translation: CASSAQGFSGNTIYF.

The chain has TRBV2 and TRBJ1-2, with D possibly being TRBD1 (6 bases). Germline-derived CDR1 and CDR2 are SNHLY and FYNNEI. CDR3 length equals 17 residues. V gave up 5 bases and J gave up 2 bases, with 21 bases separating them. The CDR3 region is CASSQGRSGDSNYGYTF. The CDR3 DNA is TGTGCCAGCAGTCAGGGGAGAAGTGGAGACAGCAACTATGGCTACACCTTC.

Written as DNA, the CDR3 is TGTGCCAGCAGGGAGTTGAACACTGAAGCTTTCTTT. It translates to CASRELNTEAFF. The chain is built from TRBV6-6 and TRBJ1-1; unclear D gene. Germline CDR1 MNHNY, CDR2 SVGAGI (reference sequence). The germline V and J ends were trimmed by 6 bases and 0 bases, with 5 bases remaining between them. The CDR3 extends over 12 amino acids.

This rearrangement joins TRBV6-6 to TRBJ2-7; the D gene is possibly TRBD1 (7 bases). CDR1 and CDR2 (germline): MNHNY, SVGAGI (reference sequence). V lost 8 bases and J lost 4, with 15 bases in between. The CDR3 consists of 13 residues. CDR3 sequence: CASLEQGGYEQYF. The CDR3 DNA follows: TGTGCCAGCTTAGAGCAGGGGGGATACGAGCAGTACTTC.

The V gene is TRBV5-1, the J gene TRBJ1-2; no reliable D call. The V end was cut by 0 bases, the J end by 2 bases, with 8 bases between. The CDR3 is made up of 14 amino acids. CDR1 is SGHRS, CDR2 YFSETQ, per germline. The CDR3 sequence: CASSLARNNYGYTF. CDR3 nucleotides: TGCGCCAGCAGCTTGGCCCGCAACAACTATGGCTACACCTTC.

V and J are TRBV29-1 and TRBJ1-2; 8 bases line up with TRBD1. The germline CDR1 and CDR2 sequences are SQVTM and ANQGSEA. The ends lost 6 bases at V and 5 bases at J; junction bases unmatched: 2. The CDR3 sequence is 11 residues long. DNA for the CDR3: TGCAGCGTGTGGACAGGGTATGGCTACACCTTC. Its protein product is CSVWTGYGYTF.

The genes are TRBV19 and TRBJ1-2; possibly TRBD1 for D (5 bases). This CDR3 is built from 15 residues. The V end was cut by 1 base, the J end by 1 base, with 10 bases between. From germline, CDR1 is LNHDA and CDR2 SQIVND (reference sequence). This chain's CDR3 is CASSIVGPNNYGYTF. DNA for the CDR3: TGTGCCAGTAGTATAGTGGGACCGAATAACTATGGCTACACCTTC. Looking up the rest from reference TRBV19 and TRBJ1-2 gives the full variable domain: DGGITQSPKYLFRKEGQNVTLSCEQNLNHDAMYWYRQDPGQGLRLIYYSQIVNDFQKGDIAEGYSVSREKKESFPLTVTSAQKNPTAFYLCASSIVGPNNYGYTFGSGTRLTVV.

The rearrangement links TRBV7-9 to TRBJ1-3; D gene uncertain. This CDR3 is 16 amino acids long. Germline V CDR1 and CDR2: SEHNR, FQNEAQ (reference sequence). Trimming removed 4 bases at V and 1 base at J, with 14 bases between. DNA of the CDR3: TGTGCCAGCAGCTCCTTCGGCAGACCTTCTGGAAACACCATATATTTT. Protein product: CASSSFGRPSGNTIYF.

The chain couples TRBV19 to TRBJ1-6; TRBD1 aligns across 8 bases. This CDR3 comprises 16 residues. Germline V lookup: CDR1 LNHDA, CDR2 SQIVND (reference sequence). The ends lost 4 bases at V and 8 bases at J; junction bases unmatched: 10. The CDR3 here is CASSTLTGVFDSPLHF. DNA for the CDR3: TGTGCCAGTAGTACTCTGACAGGGGTTTTCGATTCACCCCTCCACTTT.